This T cell receptor (beta chain) stems from a study of monozygotic twins with inflammatory bowel disease. General study results and limits: IBD patients, compared with healthy twins, shared fewer clonotypes with others (especially with disease activity). Data gave no support to a single strong signal or clonotype associated with IBD. Repertoire similarity was not found to differ between concordant and discordant twins, possibly from limited power.

UMIs containing a 6-nucleotide sample barcode were added via template switching. With the 5' RACE reads reprocessed, TCRdb shows one record per CDR3 protein and no DNA. The sample includes more than 300,000 distinct CDR3 sequences. Concerning this clonotype: Antigen: not known.

The CDR3 totals 14 residues. Germline V gene lookup returns CDR1 LGHDT and CDR2 YNNKEL (reference sequence). The source of this sequence is a human donor with ulcerative colitis or Crohn's disease, or a healthy co-twin of an affected twin (not recorded which). Sequenced: blood. The gene calls are TRBV3-1 and TRBJ1-1. The CDR3 here is CASSREGTDTEAFF.